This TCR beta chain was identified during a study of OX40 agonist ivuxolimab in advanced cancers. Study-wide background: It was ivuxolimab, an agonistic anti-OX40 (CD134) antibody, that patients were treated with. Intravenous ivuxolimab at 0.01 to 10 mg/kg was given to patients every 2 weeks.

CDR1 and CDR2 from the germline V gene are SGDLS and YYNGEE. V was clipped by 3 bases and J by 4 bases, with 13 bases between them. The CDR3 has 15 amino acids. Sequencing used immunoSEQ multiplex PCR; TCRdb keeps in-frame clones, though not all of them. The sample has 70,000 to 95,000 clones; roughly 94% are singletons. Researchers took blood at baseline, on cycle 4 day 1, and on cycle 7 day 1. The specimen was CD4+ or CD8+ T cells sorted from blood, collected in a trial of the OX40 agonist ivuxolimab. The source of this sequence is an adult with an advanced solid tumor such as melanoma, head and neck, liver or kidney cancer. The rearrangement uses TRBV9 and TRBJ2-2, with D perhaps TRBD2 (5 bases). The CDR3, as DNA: TGTGCCAGCAGCGAAATTCCGGCGGGCACCGGGGAGCTGTTTTTT. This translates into CASSEIPAGTGELFF.